The 6 T cell receptor beta chains in this list originate from one sample, sequenced in a study of beta chain features in type 1 diabetes. Expressed TCRB transcripts got sequenced, as all isolated RNA was reverse transcribed. TCRdb keeps only in-frame clones here, not all; method: immunoSEQ multiplex PCR. The table shows around 280,000 clones, with about 8% occurring only once. Source material: central memory CD4+ T cells from blood. These receptors originate from a woman between 18 and 29 years old in good health.

The V and J genes are TRBV14 and TRBJ1-1; D ambiguous. Germline loops: CDR1 SGHDN, CDR2 FVKESK. This CDR3 has 13 amino acids. Between the trimmed V and J ends, which lost 4 bases and 1 base, there was a span of 7 bases. The CDR3 region is CASSREWNTEAFF. The CDR3 DNA sequence: TGTGCCAGCAGCCGGGAGTGGAACACTGAAGCTTTCTTT.

The V call is TRBV28, the J call TRBJ1-4; 10 positions match TRBD1. The CDR3 spans 15 residues. V lost 5 bases and J lost 10; bases outside the gene matches: 10. CDR1 is MDHEN and CDR2 is SYDVKM in the germline V gene. The CDR3 sequence is CASSVLTGGFRKLFF. CDR3 DNA: TGTGCCAGCAGTGTGTTGACAGGGGGCTTTCGAAAACTGTTTTTT.

This clone was seen only a few times. V gene TRBV5-1 combines with J gene TRBJ2-2, with unresolved D. Germline-derived CDR1 and CDR2 are SGHRS and YFSETQ. The CDR3 consists of 14 residues. V was cut by 0 bases and J by 3 bases, with 6 bases left in between. The CDR3 DNA sequence: TGCGCCAGCAGCTTGGGGCCGGACACCGGGGAGCTGTTTTTT. This translates into CASSLGPDTGELFF.

This clone was picked up a small number of times. This chain uses TRBV30 with TRBJ1-4; a possible D gene is TRBD1 (5 bases). Trimming removed 0 bases from V and 7 bases from J, with 9 bases in between. CDR3 length: 13 residues. Germline CDR1 GTSNPN, CDR2 SVGIG (reference sequence). CDR3 sequence reads: CAWSVHQGEKLFF. DNA of the CDR3: TGTGCCTGGAGTGTACATCAGGGTGAAAAACTGTTTTTT.

This clone was picked up a small number of times. V gene TRBV20-1 combines with J gene TRBJ1-2; D remains ambiguous. Trimming stripped 6 bases from V and 8 bases from J, with 13 bases between. Germline V gene data show CDR1 as DFQATT and CDR2 as SNEGSKA (reference sequence). The CDR3 loop spans 11 amino acids. CDR3 amino acids: CSADGLEGYTF. The CDR3 region has the DNA TGCAGTGCCGACGGGCTGGAAGGCTACACCTTC.

This clone appeared a few times. The chain uses TRBV4-2 and TRBJ2-5, with a tentative D call TRBD1 (5 bases). Trimming pared 3 bases from V and 0 bases from J, leaving 11 bases between. The CDR3 is made up of 15 amino acids. The germline V gene has CDR1 LGHNA and CDR2 YNFKEQ. CDR3 bases: TGTGCCAGCAGCCACAGGCAGGGCAACCAAGAGACCCAGTACTTC. It translates to CASSHRQGNQETQYF.